Listed below are T cell receptor beta chains from one sample, sequenced in a study. One entry per CDR3 protein, called by TCRdb with MiXCR from the 5' RACE reads. The sample has roughly 50,000 distinct CDR3 sequences, approximately 17% seen once; the top ten hold 2% to 2.5%. Material: naive CD4+ T cells sorted from blood. Receptors were obtained from a female donor with breast cancer. Both conserved end residues are part of each CDR3. D genes are given only for firm matches. The size field is filled for only some rows; it gives once, few, many or a size class.

>TRBV6-1|NA|NA|TRBJ2-3
CASTRTTTVTDTQYF
TGTGCCAGCACTCGAACGACTACCGTCACGGATACGCAGTATTTT
>TRBV6-5|NA|few|TRBJ2-7
CASRPSGFIYEQYF
TGTGCCAGCAGACCGAGTGGTTTTATCTACGAGCAGTACTTC
>TRBV6-6|TRBD1|few|TRBJ2-5
CASSYRDRGRQETQYF
TGTGCCAGCAGTTACCGGGACAGGGGTCGGCAAGAGACCCAGTACTTC
>TRBV6-5|NA|many|TRBJ1-5
CASRRAAGNQPQHF
TGTGCCAGCAGACGCGCGGCGGGTAATCAGCCCCAGCATTTT
>TRBV7-2|NA|few|TRBJ2-7
CASSPQTQSEQYF
TGTGCCAGCAGCCCACAGACGCAAAGTGAGCAGTACTTC
>TRBV2|TRBD1|NA|TRBJ2-2
CASSVDRGRGGELFF
TGTGCCAGCAGCGTTGACAGGGGGCGAGGCGGGGAGCTGTTTTTT
>TRBV7-9|TRBD1|few|TRBJ1-4
CASSLAGGAGGSRKLLF
TGTGCCAGCAGCTTAGCAGGGGGCGCAGGAGGGTCCAGAAAACTGCTTTTT
>TRBV28|NA|few|TRBJ2-5
CASSSGQTRETQYF
TGTGCCAGCAGTTCGGGGCAAACGAGAGAGACCCAGTACTTC
>TRBV4-1|NA|many|TRBJ1-4
CASSQEYRVHEKLFF
TGCGCCAGCAGCCAAGAATACAGGGTGCATGAAAAACTGTTTTTT
>TRBV4-3|NA|many|TRBJ1-1
CASSQDNRAGTEAFF
TGCGCCAGCAGCCAAGATAACAGGGCGGGTACTGAAGCTTTCTTT
>TRBV7-9|NA|many|TRBJ2-5
CASSLGYSAETQYF
TGTGCCAGCAGCTTAGGCTATTCGGCGGAGACCCAGTACTTC
>TRBV7-2|NA|NA|TRBJ1-3
CASSQRSGAGNTIYF
TGTGCCAGCAGTCAGCGATCAGGGGCTGGAAACACCATATATTTT
>TRBV7-6|TRBD1|many|TRBJ2-7
CASSSKTGTGGGEQYF
TGTGCCAGCAGCTCCAAGACCGGGACAGGGGGCGGCGAGCAGTACTTC
>TRBV7-3|NA|many|TRBJ2-1
CASSLMRENEQFF
TGTGCCAGCAGCTTAATGAGGGAAAATGAGCAGTTCTTC
>TRBV9|NA|few|TRBJ2-1
CASSVATSTHEQFF
TGTGCCAGCAGCGTAGCCACTAGCACCCATGAGCAGTTCTTC
>TRBV28|NA|few|TRBJ2-7
CASSFLSRRYNYEQYF
TGTGCCAGCAGTTTCTTAAGCAGACGCTATAACTACGAGCAGTACTTC